Shown below are 20 T cell receptor beta chains from a single sample sequenced in a study of control samples from healthy donors and cancer patients (dated by TCRdb to between 2020 and 2021). The library was generated by the immunoSEQ multiplex PCR assay. Entries here come from immuneACCESS through TCRdb and include only in-frame sequences with V and J called. Some clones fail to appear in such tables; in the studies checked, an unresolved V gene covers under half of the shortfall, and the cause of the remainder is unknown. This sample gives 95,000 to 150,000 clones in total; approximately 87% of them show up just once. The top ten hold roughly 12% of the sample. Sequenced input: blood. The receptors come from a man aged 25 to 45 in good health.

The gene calls are TRBV6-6 and TRBJ1-1, with 10 bases lining up with TRBD1. The J segment lost 3 bases and the V segment lost 0 bases, leaving 4 bases of the junction unmatched. Germline-derived CDR1 and CDR2 are MNHNY and SVGAGI (reference sequence). This CDR3 comprises 16 residues. The DNA of the CDR3 is TGTGCCAGCAGTTACTCTCATGACAGGGGGCACACTGAAGCTTTCTTT. Translating it yields CASSYSHDRGHTEAFF.

This clone appeared many times. The rearrangement links TRBV11-3 to TRBJ2-7, with 16 bases identical to TRBD2. J gave up 3 bases and V 4 bases, and 9 bases lay outside the gene matches. CDR1 is SGHNT and CDR2 is YENEEA in the germline V gene. The CDR3 contains 18 residues. The CDR3 reads CASSSPGLAGGPVYEQYF. CDR3 nucleotide sequence: TGTGCCAGCAGCTCCCCGGGACTAGCGGGGGGGCCGGTCTACGAGCAGTACTTC.

The V gene is TRBV7-9, the J gene TRBJ1-1; maybe TRBD1 (6 bases). The length of the CDR3 is 14 residues. V was cut by 3 bases and J by 0 bases, with 8 bases left in between. CDR1 is SEHNR, CDR2 FQNEAQ, per germline (reference sequence). This CDR3 is CASSLGQLNTEAFF. CDR3 DNA sequence: TGTGCCAGCAGCTTGGGACAACTGAACACTGAAGCTTTCTTT.

The CDR3 reads CASSPRQGANEQYF. Written as DNA, the CDR3 is TGCGCCAGCAGCCCACGACAGGGGGCCAACGAGCAGTACTTC. J is TRBJ2-7 and V is TRBV4-1; TRBD1 matches at 10 bases. The CDR3 runs 14 residues. The germline CDR1 and CDR2 sequences are MGHRA and YSYEKL. V lost 4 bases to trimming and J lost 5 bases; unmatched junction nucleotides: 5.

The rearrangement uses TRBV27 and TRBJ1-2; weak D call: TRBD1 (5 bases). Between the trimmed V and J ends, which lost 6 bases and 4 bases, there was a span of 15 bases. CDR1 and CDR2 from the germline V gene are MNHEY and SMNVEV (reference sequence). The CDR3 loop spans 14 amino acids. The CDR3 DNA reads TGTGCCAGCAGACCCCAGGGAAGTGGCTATGGCTACACCTTC. It is translated as CASRPQGSGYGYTF.

The chain carries TRBV4-1 and TRBJ2-1; 15 bases map to TRBD2. V was clipped by 4 bases and J by 7 bases; unmatched bases: 20. This CDR3 region has 21 residues. Germline V gene data show CDR1 as MGHRA and CDR2 as YSYEKL. The chain's CDR3 is CASSLSRLGLAGGPRANEQFF. The CDR3 DNA is TGCGCCAGCAGCCTTTCCCGCTTAGGACTAGCGGGGGGGCCTCGGGCAAATGAGCAGTTCTTC.

The rearrangement uses TRBV10-1 and TRBJ2-1, with D uncertain. Trimming cost V 0 bases and J 8 bases, with 8 bases left between them. Germline V gives CDR1 WNHNN, CDR2 SYGVQD (reference sequence). The CDR3 loop spans 13 amino acids. For the CDR3, the DNA is TGCGCCAGCAGTGAGTCGACAAAGTATGAGCAGTTCTTC. Encoded protein: CASSESTKYEQFF.

The rearrangement links TRBV11-2 to TRBJ2-7; the D is unclear. CDR3 length equals 14 residues. Germline loops: CDR1 SGHAT, CDR2 FQNNGV. Deletions cut 5 bases from V and 0 bases from J, with 11 bases between. CDR3 in amino acids: CASSAQWSSYEQYF. The CDR3 nucleotides read TGTGCCAGCAGCGCACAATGGAGCTCCTACGAGCAGTACTTC.

V and J are TRBV5-1 and TRBJ1-5; the match to TRBD1 covers 7 bases. V dropped 3 bases and J dropped 5; count of bases not matched to a gene: 5. The CDR3 sequence is 14 residues long. Germline V gene data show CDR1 as SGHRS and CDR2 as YFSETQ. The CDR3 reads CASSSSGGDQPQHF. Here the CDR3 DNA reads TGCGCCAGCAGCTCATCAGGGGGAGATCAGCCCCAGCATTTT.

This sequence joins TRBV9 and TRBJ2-5, with D hard to call. V lost 1 base, J lost 3 bases, and 7 bases lay in between. The CDR3 is made up of 13 amino acids. Germline V gene data show CDR1 as SGDLS and CDR2 as YYNGEE. In nucleotides, the CDR3 is TGTGCCAGCAGCGTAACCAAGGAAGAGACCCAGTACTTC. It is translated as CASSVTKEETQYF.

The table lists this clone with a few counts. This chain uses TRBV18 with TRBJ1-1; D remains ambiguous. Germline CDR1 reads KGHSH; CDR2 reads LQKENI. V lost 6 bases to trimming and J lost 3 bases, with 8 bases between them. The CDR3 covers 12 residues. CDR3 in DNA: TGTGCCAGCTCGCCCCGGGACACTGAAGCTTTCTTT. Protein sequence: CASSPRDTEAFF.

The chain combines TRBV2 with TRBJ1-5; unclear D gene. The V end was cut by 3 bases, the J end by 3 bases, with 9 bases between. This CDR3 has 14 residues. Per the germline V gene, CDR1 is SNHLY and CDR2 is FYNNEI. The DNA of the CDR3 is TGTGCCAGCAGTGACAGGACTTACAATCAGCCCCAGCATTTT. Its protein is CASSDRTYNQPQHF.

The chain employs TRBV7-8 and TRBJ2-1, with 14 bases matching TRBD2. Germline-derived CDR1 and CDR2 are SGHVS and FQNEAQ. The CDR3 is 16 amino acids. Germline trimming cut 5 bases from V and 8 bases from J; bases unmatched to any gene: 8. The CDR3 sequence: CASSRPTSGGADEQFF. DNA for the CDR3: TGTGCCAGCAGCAGGCCGACTAGCGGGGGGGCCGATGAGCAGTTCTTC.

V is TRBV19 and J is TRBJ1-5; 8 nucleotides line up with TRBD1. With V trimmed by 4 bases and J by 0 bases, 8 bases remained unmatched. From germline, CDR1 is LNHDA and CDR2 SQIVND (reference sequence). The CDR3 is 17 residues long. CDR3 loop: CASSTQGGPNSNQPQHF. As DNA, the CDR3 is TGTGCCAGTAGTACACAGGGGGGCCCTAATAGCAATCAGCCCCAGCATTTT.

This chain connects TRBV11-1 to TRBJ2-7; D is unclear. Germline values: CDR1 SGHAT, CDR2 FQDESV (reference sequence). The V end was cut by 0 bases, the J end by 7 bases, with 10 bases between. The CDR3 is 13 residues long. In DNA, the CDR3 is TGTGCCAGCAGCTTAGCTGGCACGGCAGAGCAGTACTTC. Translated, it gives CASSLAGTAEQYF.

The rearrangement joins TRBV2 to TRBJ1-1; weak D call: TRBD1 (5 bases). The CDR3 contains 15 residues. V was shortened by 5 bases and J by 6 bases, with 19 bases between the two germline ends. Germline CDR1 reads SNHLY; CDR2 reads FYNNEI. The CDR3 nucleotides read TGTGCCAGCAGTACCCTCCCAGGGCGCGCCGCTGAAGCTTTCTTT. It is translated as CASSTLPGRAAEAFF.

This clone was seen a few times. This same CDR3 is encoded by further DNA sequences in the sample. The rearrangement joins TRBV9 to TRBJ1-1; D gene uncertain. CDR1 is SGDLS and CDR2 is YYNGEE in the germline V gene. V was cut by 0 bases and J by 1 base, with 7 bases left in between. The CDR3 runs to 14 residues. CDR3 amino acids: CASSVVFTNTEAFF. The CDR3, as DNA: TGTGCCAGCAGCGTAGTTTTTACGAACACTGAAGCTTTCTTT.

The chain joins TRBV19 to TRBJ2-7; 9 nucleotides align to TRBD1. Germline-derived CDR1 and CDR2 are LNHDA and SQIVND (reference sequence). The J segment lost 6 bases and the V segment lost 5 bases, leaving 8 bases of the junction unmatched. There are 14 residues in the CDR3. The CDR3, as DNA: TGTGCCAGTAGTGCAGGGGGACAGGGTGGCGAGCAGTACTTC. It translates to CASSAGGQGGEQYF.

J is TRBJ2-7 and V is TRBV24-1, with 10 bases identical to TRBD1. Germline V lookup: CDR1 KGHDR, CDR2 SFDVKD. Losses at the gene ends were 3 bases for V and 3 bases for J; bases not matched to a gene: 4. The CDR3 consists of 15 residues. CDR3 in DNA: TGTGCCACCAGTGATCCTGGGACAGGGGACTACGAGCAGTACTTC. The encoded protein is CATSDPGTGDYEQYF.

This clone was counted between two and nine times. This chain joins TRBV24-1 and TRBJ2-6; D not resolved. The germline CDR1 and CDR2 sequences are KGHDR and SFDVKD. The CDR3 is made up of 16 amino acids. The ends were cut back, 5 bases at V and 0 bases at J, with 10 bases in the middle. In DNA form, the CDR3 reads TGTGCCACCAGTGGGCACAGCCTCTCTGGGGCCAACGTCCTGACTTTC. Encoded protein: CATSGHSLSGANVLTF.